This record covers a single T cell receptor (beta chain). Antigen specificity is unknown. CDR1 MNHEY and CDR2 SVGAGI come from the germline V gene. V lost 8 bases to trimming and J lost 7 bases; unmatched junction nucleotides: 8. This CDR3 contains 13 residues. This record comes from a study of Ad26.COV2.S vaccination and SARS-CoV-2 variants. Study-level background: Participant was drawn from the COV1001 Ad26.COV2.S trial arm. Each vaccinee took Ad26.COV2.S intramuscularly, once or twice 56 days apart.

Stated treatment: some 19 received Ad26.COV2.S at low or high dose, single or two shots; 5 received placebo; per-sample allocation not given. Sampling occurred on day 63 after the first vaccine or placebo injection. The repertoire was sequenced with immunoSEQ multiplex PCR; TCRdb's copy has only in-frame clones and lacks some. The sample holds around 400,000 clones, 75% to 90% seen once. Study-level findings and limits: Vaccinees displayed broader spike-specific TCR repertoires than placebo recipients.

The TCR comes from a person between 18 and 60 years old who received the Ad26.COV2.S COVID-19 vaccine or a placebo. This specimen consisted of peripheral blood, obtained in a trial of Ad26.COV2.S vaccine versus placebo. The chain is built from TRBV6-5 and TRBJ1-5; 7 bases match TRBD1. The CDR3 nucleotides are TGTGCCAGCCTGAGACAGGGATGGCAGCCCCAGCATTTT. It specifies CASLRQGWQPQHF.